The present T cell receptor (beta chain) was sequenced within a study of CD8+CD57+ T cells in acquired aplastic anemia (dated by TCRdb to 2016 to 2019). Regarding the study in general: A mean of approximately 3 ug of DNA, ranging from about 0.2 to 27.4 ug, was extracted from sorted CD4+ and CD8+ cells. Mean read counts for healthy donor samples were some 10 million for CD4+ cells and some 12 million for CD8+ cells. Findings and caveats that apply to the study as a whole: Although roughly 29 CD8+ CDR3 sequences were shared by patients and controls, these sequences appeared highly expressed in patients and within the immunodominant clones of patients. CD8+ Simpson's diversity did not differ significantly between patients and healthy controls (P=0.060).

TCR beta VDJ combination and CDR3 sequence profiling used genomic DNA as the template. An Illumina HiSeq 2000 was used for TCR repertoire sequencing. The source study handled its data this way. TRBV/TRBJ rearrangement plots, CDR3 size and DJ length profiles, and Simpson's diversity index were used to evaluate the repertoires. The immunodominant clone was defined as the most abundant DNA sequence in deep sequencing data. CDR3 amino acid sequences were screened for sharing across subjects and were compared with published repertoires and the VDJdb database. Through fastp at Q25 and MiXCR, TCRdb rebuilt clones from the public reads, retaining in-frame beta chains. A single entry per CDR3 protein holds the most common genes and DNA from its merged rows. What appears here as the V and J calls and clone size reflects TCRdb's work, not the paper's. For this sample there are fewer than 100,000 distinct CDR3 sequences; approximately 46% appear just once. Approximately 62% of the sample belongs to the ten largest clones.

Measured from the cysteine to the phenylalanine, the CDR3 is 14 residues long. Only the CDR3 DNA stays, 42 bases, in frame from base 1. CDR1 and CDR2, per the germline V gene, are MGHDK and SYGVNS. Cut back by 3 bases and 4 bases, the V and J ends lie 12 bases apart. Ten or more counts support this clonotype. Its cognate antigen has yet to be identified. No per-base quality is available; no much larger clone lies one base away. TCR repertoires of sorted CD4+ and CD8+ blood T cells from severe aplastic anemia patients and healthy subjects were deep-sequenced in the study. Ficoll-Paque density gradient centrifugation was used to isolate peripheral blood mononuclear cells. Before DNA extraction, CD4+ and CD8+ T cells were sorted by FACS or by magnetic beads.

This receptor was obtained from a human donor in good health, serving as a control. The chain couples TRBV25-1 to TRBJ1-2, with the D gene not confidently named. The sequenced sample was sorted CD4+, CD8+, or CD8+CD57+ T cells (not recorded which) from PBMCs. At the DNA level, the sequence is TGTGCCAGCAGTGATAGACAAGGGCTCTATGGCTACACCTTC. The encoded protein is CASSDRQGLYGYTF.